The 16 T cell receptor beta chains below all came from one sample that was sequenced in a study of cytotoxic CD8 clonotypes in ibrutinib-treated CLL. Sequencing used immunoSEQ multiplex PCR; TCRdb keeps in-frame clones, though not all of them. The sample includes 130,000 or so clones, 60% to 80% of them seen just once. This specimen was PBMCs, taken after 12 months of ibrutinib treatment. The source is a human donor with chronic lymphocytic leukemia.

The V gene is TRBV15, the J gene TRBJ2-4; D gene ambiguous. This CDR3 spans 14 amino acids. Per the germline V gene, CDR1 is LNHNV and CDR2 is YYDKDF (reference sequence). V was trimmed by 4 bases and J by 2 bases, leaving 9 bases between them. CDR3 residues: CATSTRATKNIQYF. The CDR3 bases are TGTGCCACCAGCACCCGGGCGACCAAAAACATTCAGTACTTC.

The gene calls are TRBV6-5 and TRBJ2-7; perhaps TRBD1 as D (5 bases). CDR1 MNHEY and CDR2 SVGAGI come from the germline V gene. The CDR3 loop spans 12 amino acids. Trimming cost V 6 bases and J 6 bases, with 12 bases left between them. CDR3 residues: CASSRGRGEQYF. The CDR3 region has the DNA TGTGCCAGCAGCCGCGGAAGGGGCGAGCAGTACTTC.

V gene TRBV27 combines with J gene TRBJ2-1; 12 bases fit TRBD2. With 5 bases clipped from V and 8 bases from J, the junction kept 7 bases outside the gene matches. Germline values: CDR1 MNHEY, CDR2 SMNVEV (reference sequence). There are 15 residues in the CDR3. In nucleotides, the CDR3 is TGTGCCAGCAGTAAGCCGGGACTAGCGGGCCATGAGCAGTTCTTC. Amino acid sequence: CASSKPGLAGHEQFF.

The chain has TRBV10-3 and TRBJ1-2; D is undetermined. Germline-derived CDR1 and CDR2 are ENHRY and SYGVKD. This CDR3 is built from 14 residues. V gave up 3 bases and J gave up 5 bases, with 13 bases separating them. The CDR3 region is CAISDVRSSYGYTF. CDR3 in DNA: TGTGCCATCAGTGACGTTCGGAGTTCTTATGGCTACACCTTC.

This clone was counted a few times. Sequence at one end of the junction differs from germline and may be a read error. The J gene is TRBJ2-7, the V gene TRBV6-1, with D possibly called TRBD1 or TRBD2 (6 bases each). This CDR3 is built from 14 residues. CDR1 is MNHNS, CDR2 SASEGT, per germline. Here the CDR3 reads CVSSVGGIGYEQYF. As DNA, the CDR3 is TGTGTCAGCAGTGTAGGGGGGATCGGCTACGAGCAGTACTTC.

This sequence joins TRBV9 and TRBJ2-2; the D gene could be TRBD1 or TRBD2 (5 bases each). V was pared by 2 bases and J by 1 base, with 9 bases between. CDR3 size: 15 residues. In germline, CDR1 is SGDLS, CDR2 YYNGEE. This chain's CDR3 is CASSVSGGNTGELFF. The CDR3 bases are TGTGCCAGCAGCGTTAGTGGGGGGAACACCGGGGAGCTGTTTTTT.

This chain connects TRBV7-8 to TRBJ1-2, with 9 positions matching TRBD1. CDR1 is SGHVS, CDR2 FQNEAQ, per germline. The CDR3 extends over 15 amino acids. The ends lost 4 bases at V and 8 bases at J; junction bases unmatched: 11. The CDR3 is CASSSRQGGGWGYTF. The CDR3 region has the DNA TGTGCCAGCAGCTCGAGACAGGGGGGAGGCTGGGGCTACACCTTC.

The chain couples TRBV4-1 to TRBJ2-4, with D possibly being TRBD2 (6 bases). Germline loops: CDR1 MGHRA, CDR2 YSYEKL. This CDR3 contains 15 residues. The V end was cut by 3 bases, the J end by 0 bases, with 9 bases between. The CDR3 nucleotides read TGCGCCAGCAGCCAGCTAGCGCTAGCCAAAAACATTCAGTACTTC. Translating gives CASSQLALAKNIQYF.

V and J are TRBV5-1 and TRBJ1-2; 7 bases are a match to TRBD1. Trimming removed 1 base from V and 3 bases from J; junction bases left unmatched: 6. CDR3 length: 15 residues. Germline V gene lookup returns CDR1 SGHRS and CDR2 YFSETQ. The CDR3: CASSLTGEFDYGYTF. The CDR3 DNA reads TGCGCCAGCAGCTTGACAGGGGAATTCGACTATGGCTACACCTTC.

V and J are TRBV10-3 and TRBJ2-7; TRBD1 is a possible D gene (6 bases). This CDR3 has 14 residues. Deletions cut 0 bases from V and 2 bases from J, with 8 bases between. CDR1 and CDR2 (germline): ENHRY, SYGVKD. Here the CDR3 DNA reads TGTGCCATCAGTGAGTCGGGGGCCCCCTACGAGCAGTACTTC. This encodes CAISESGAPYEQYF.

The chain carries TRBV27 and TRBJ2-6; 12 bases align to TRBD1. Trimming cost V 8 bases and J 3 bases; bases outside gene matches: 2. Germline V gene data show CDR1 as MNHEY and CDR2 as SMNVEV (reference sequence). The CDR3 is 15 residues long. This chain's CDR3 is CASGDRGLGANVLTF. In nucleotides, the CDR3 is TGTGCCAGCGGGGACAGGGGGCTTGGGGCCAACGTCCTGACTTTC. Complete variable domain (other parts from reference TRBV27 and TRBJ2-6): EAQVTQNPRYLITVTGKKLTVTCSQNMNHEYMSWYRQDPGLGLRQIYYSMNVEVTDKGDVPEGYKVSRKEKRNFPLILESPSPNQTSLYFCASGDRGLGANVLTFGAGSRLTVL.

This clone was counted a single time. CDR3 protein: CASSTDRAGQPQHF. CDR3 sequence (DNA): TGTGCCAGCAGTACGGACAGGGCGGGTCAGCCCCAGCATTTT. V and J are TRBV6-8 and TRBJ1-5, with 8 positions matching TRBD1. CDR3 length equals 14 residues. CDR1 and CDR2 (germline): MNHGY, SAAAGT. Germline trimming cut 5 bases from V and 6 bases from J; bases unmatched to any gene: 6.

This clone occurred once. A much larger clone is a single base away; this may be a read error. V is TRBV13 and J is TRBJ1-4, with TRBD1 matching over 7 bases. Trimming at V came to 0 bases and at J to 9 bases, leaving 13 bases not matched to a gene. Germline lookup yields CDR1 PRHDT and CDR2 FYEKMQ (reference sequence). The CDR3 length is 17 residues. The CDR3 sequence is CASSLGGFGTVVKKLFF. CDR3 bases: TGTGCCAGCAGCTTAGGCGGATTCGGGACAGTGGTGAAAAAACTGTTTTTT.

The chain uses TRBV7-3 and TRBJ2-1; weak D call: TRBD2 (5 bases). The CDR3 contains 12 residues. The ends were cut back, 5 bases at V and 6 bases at J, with 8 bases in the middle. Germline V lookup: CDR1 SGHTA, CDR2 FQGTGA. Here the CDR3 DNA reads TGTGCCAGCAGCCCTGCGGGCAATGAGCAGTTCTTC. Translating it yields CASSPAGNEQFF.

V is TRBV5-1 and J is TRBJ1-1; D is ambiguous. The CDR3 contains 12 residues. Looked up from germline, CDR1 is SGHRS and CDR2 is YFSETQ. V lost 3 bases to trimming and J lost 11 bases, with 14 bases between them. This CDR3 reads CASSSLGPEAFF. The CDR3 DNA follows: TGCGCCAGCAGCTCATTAGGGCCCGAGGCTTTCTTT. The whole variable domain, filled in from reference TRBV5-1 and TRBJ1-1, reads KAGVTQTPRYLIKTRGQQVTLSCSPISGHRSVSWYQQTPGQGLQFLFEYFSETQRNKGNFPGRFSGRQFSNSRSEMNVSTLELGDSALYLCASSSLGPEAFFGQGTRLTVV.

The chain combines TRBV7-9 with TRBJ1-2; D unresolved. Trimming removed 8 bases from V and 6 bases from J, with 16 bases in between. Germline CDR1 and CDR2: SEHNR and FQNEAQ (reference sequence). CDR3 size: 13 residues. CDR3 sequence reads: CASGREMSHGYTF. The CDR3 nucleotides are TGTGCCAGCGGCCGTGAAATGTCTCATGGCTACACCTTC.